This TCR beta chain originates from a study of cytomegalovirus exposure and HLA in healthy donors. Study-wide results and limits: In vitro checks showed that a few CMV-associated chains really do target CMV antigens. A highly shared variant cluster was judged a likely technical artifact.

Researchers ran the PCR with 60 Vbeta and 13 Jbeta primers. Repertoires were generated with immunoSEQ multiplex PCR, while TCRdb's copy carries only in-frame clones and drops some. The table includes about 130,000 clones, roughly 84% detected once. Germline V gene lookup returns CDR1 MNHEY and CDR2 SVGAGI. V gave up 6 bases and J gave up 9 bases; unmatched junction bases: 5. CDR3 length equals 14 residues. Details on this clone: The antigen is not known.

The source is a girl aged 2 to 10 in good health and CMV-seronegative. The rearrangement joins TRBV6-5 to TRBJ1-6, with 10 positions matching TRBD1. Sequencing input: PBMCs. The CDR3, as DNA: TGTGCCAGCAGGAGACAGGGGGCGGTTTCACCCCTCCACTTT. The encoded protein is CASRRQGAVSPLHF.